This is a list of T cell receptor beta chains from one sample in a study of cytomegalovirus exposure and HLA in healthy donors. Sequencing was performed with immunoSEQ multiplex PCR; in TCRdb, only in-frame clones are kept and a portion is missing. This sample's clone table lists 100,000 to 150,000 clones. The source material was PBMCs. The receptors stem from a woman aged 40 to 50 in good health and CMV-seropositive. CDR3s include the opening cysteine and the closing phenylalanine or tryptophan. D genes are given only for firm matches.

TRBV29-1	TRBJ2-7	13	TRBD1	CSVGAGGTYEQYF	TGCAGCGTTGGAGCAGGGGGAACCTACGAGCAGTACTTC
TRBV18	TRBJ2-3	18	TRBD2	CASSPRSLAGVSADTQYF	TGTGCCAGCTCACCAAGGAGCTTAGCGGGAGTCTCTGCAGATACGCAGTATTTT
TRBV28	TRBJ2-3	11	.	CASVQGDTQYF	TGTGCCAGCGTTCAGGGAGATACGCAGTATTTT
TRBV5-4	TRBJ2-7	14	.	CASSISRGGYEQYF	TGTGCCAGCAGCATCTCCAGGGGTGGCTACGAGCAGTACTTC
TRBV6-1	TRBJ1-3	14	.	CASSDGSIGNTIYF	TGTGCCAGCAGTGACGGGTCGATTGGAAACACCATATATTTT
TRBV5-4	TRBJ1-2	13	.	CASSLGRQNGYTF	TGTGCCAGCAGCTTGGGCCGCCAGAATGGCTACACCTTC
TRBV10-2	TRBJ2-3	13	.	CAAGMFSADTQYF	TGCGCCGCCGGCATGTTTAGCGCAGATACGCAGTATTTT
TRBV5-1	TRBJ1-2	13	TRBD1	CASSSQGNYGYTF	TGCGCCAGCAGCTCACAGGGGAACTATGGCTACACCTTC
TRBV9	TRBJ1-4	16	.	CASSVGLREGDEKLFF	TGTGCCAGCAGCGTAGGGCTCAGGGAGGGGGATGAAAAACTGTTTTTT
TRBV29-1	TRBJ2-7	13	TRBD2	CSVGTSKAYEQYF	TGCAGCGTTGGGACTAGCAAAGCCTACGAGCAGTACTTC
TRBV29-1	TRBJ2-2	14	TRBD1	CSVRQGPNTGELFF	TGCAGCGTTCGACAGGGGCCGAACACCGGGGAGCTGTTTTTT
TRBV2	TRBJ2-3	15	TRBD2	CASKKREVGTDTQYF	TGTGCCAGCAAAAAGCGGGAGGTCGGCACAGATACGCAGTATTTT
TRBV5-4	TRBJ2-1	17	.	CASSPRPSGLTYNEQFF	TGTGCCAGCAGCCCCCGGCCCAGCGGGTTGACTTACAATGAGCAGTTCTTC
TRBV27	TRBJ2-3	17	.	CASRRGQSAVVTDTQYF	TGTGCCAGCAGGCGGGGACAGTCCGCCGTTGTCACAGATACGCAGTATTTT
TRBV7-2	TRBJ2-4	17	TRBD1	CASSTRQGISAKNIQYF	TGTGCCAGCAGCACAAGACAGGGAATCTCAGCCAAAAACATTCAGTACTTC
TRBV7-7	TRBJ2-2	15	TRBD1	CASSQRQGWTGELFF	TGTGCCAGCAGTCAGAGACAGGGCTGGACCGGGGAGCTGTTTTTT
TRBV4-1	TRBJ2-1	16	.	CASSQAGTSSYNEQFF	TGCGCCAGCAGCCAAGCCGGGACATCTAGCTACAATGAGCAGTTCTTC
TRBV27	TRBJ2-1	15	TRBD2	CASRAGGTSYNEQFF	TGTGCCAGCAGGGCGGGAGGAACCTCCTACAATGAGCAGTTCTTC
TRBV10-3	TRBJ1-4	13	.	CAISGGGDEKLFF	TGTGCCATCAGTGGAGGAGGGGATGAAAAACTGTTTTTT
TRBV4-3	TRBJ2-3	17	TRBD2	CASSHSRLAGARDTQYF	TGCGCCAGCAGCCATTCTAGACTAGCGGGAGCGAGAGATACGCAGTATTTT
TRBV9	TRBJ2-7	14	TRBD1	CASTIPATGGEQYF	TGTGCCAGCACGATACCCGCGACAGGGGGCGAGCAGTACTTC
TRBV5-4	TRBJ2-7	13	TRBD1	CASSPGQNYEQYF	TGTGCCAGCAGCCCGGGACAGAACTACGAGCAGTACTTC
TRBV10-3	TRBJ2-1	15	.	CAITEERSGDNEQFF	TGTGCCATCACGGAGGAGCGTTCGGGGGACAATGAGCAGTTCTTC
TRBV19	TRBJ2-3	16	.	CASSIVAVTSTDTQYF	TGTGCCAGTAGTATAGTTGCGGTAACTAGCACAGATACGCAGTATTTT
TRBV6-4	TRBJ1-4	12	.	CASSDSGGKLFF	TGTGCCAGCAGTGACTCGGGGGGAAAACTGTTTTTT
TRBV19	TRBJ1-2	12	.	CASSPGIGGYTF	TGTGCCAGTAGTCCAGGGATTGGTGGCTACACCTTC
TRBV5-1	TRBJ2-5	13	.	CASSLGQQETQYF	TGCGCCAGCAGCTTGGGACAGCAAGAGACCCAGTACTTC
TRBV30	TRBJ1-6	15	.	CACLVGRVKNSPLHF	TGTGCCTGCCTGGTAGGCAGGGTGAAGAATTCACCCCTCCACTTT
TRBV6-6	TRBJ1-1	12	.	CASTQRSTEAFF	TGTGCCAGCACCCAAAGGAGCACTGAAGCTTTCTTT
TRBV5-4	TRBJ1-1	16	TRBD1	CASSSGTGAPNTEAFF	TGTGCCAGCAGCTCCGGGACAGGGGCCCCGAACACTGAAGCTTTCTTT
TRBV18	TRBJ1-1	15	TRBD1	CASSAQTGGNTEAFF	TGTGCCAGCTCCGCCCAAACAGGGGGGAACACTGAAGCTTTCTTT
TRBV19	TRBJ1-3	17	.	CASSILEGTASGNTIYF	TGTGCCAGTAGTATTCTGGAGGGAACGGCCTCTGGAAACACCATATATTTT
TRBV7-8	TRBJ2-5	11	TRBD1	CASSLQGAQYF	TGTGCCAGCAGCTTGCAGGGGGCCCAGTACTTC
TRBV6-1	TRBJ1-2	15	.	CASSEASYQGSGYTF	TGTGCCAGCAGTGAAGCGAGTTATCAGGGGTCAGGCTACACCTTC
TRBV11-2	TRBJ2-7	13	TRBD1	CASSQTGGYEQYF	TGTGCCAGCAGTCAAACAGGGGGCTACGAGCAGTACTTC
TRBV7-6	TRBJ1-1	14	TRBD1	CASSVGQMNTEAFF	TGTGCCAGCAGCGTGGGACAGATGAACACTGAAGCTTTCTTT
TRBV7-2	TRBJ2-2	15	TRBD1	CASSFDRGHTGELFF	TGTGCCAGCAGCTTCGACAGGGGCCACACCGGGGAGCTGTTTTTT
TRBV11-2	TRBJ2-2	17	TRBD1	CASNPRGTGSNTGELFF	TGTGCCAGCAACCCTAGGGGGACAGGGTCGAACACCGGGGAGCTGTTTTTT
TRBV6-5	TRBJ1-2	11	.	CATSGKRGYTF	TGTGCCACTTCAGGGAAACGTGGCTACACCTTC
TRBV28	TRBJ2-3	13	.	CASSPSFTDTQYF	TGTGCCAGCAGTCCCAGTTTCACAGATACGCAGTATTTT
TRBV11-2	TRBJ2-7	15	.	CASSLDSAGQYEQYF	TGTGCCAGCAGCTTAGATTCAGCAGGGCAGTACGAGCAGTACTTC
TRBV4-2	TRBJ2-7	17	TRBD2	CASSQGLAGVETYEQYF	TGTGCCAGCAGCCAGGGACTAGCGGGAGTAGAAACCTACGAGCAGTACTTC
TRBV7-9	TRBJ1-5	13	.	CASSLAGTQPQHF	TGTGCCAGCAGCTTAGCTGGCACTCAGCCCCAGCATTTT
TRBV27	TRBJ1-4	15	.	CASSSGGDSNEKLFF	TGTGCCAGCAGTTCCGGGGGGGATTCGAATGAAAAACTGTTTTTT
TRBV7-3	TRBJ2-1	12	TRBD2	CASSVLAGPVFF	TGTGCCAGCAGCGTACTAGCGGGGCCAGTGTTCTTC
TRBV7-2	TRBJ1-1	13	TRBD1	CASSLEGARRAFF	TGTGCCAGCAGCCTAGAGGGGGCGAGGAGGGCTTTCTTT
TRBV28	TRBJ2-7	17	TRBD2	CASSLPGLAGPIYEQYF	TGTGCCAGCAGTCTACCAGGACTAGCGGGTCCTATCTACGAGCAGTACTTC
TRBV5-6	TRBJ2-1	14	TRBD2	CASQSPSGKAEQFF	TGTGCCAGCCAATCCCCTAGCGGGAAGGCTGAGCAGTTCTTC
TRBV11-2	TRBJ2-3	13	.	CASRSLATDTQYF	TGTGCCAGCCGTAGTCTTGCCACAGATACGCAGTATTTT
TRBV19	TRBJ2-3	15	TRBD2	CASSSSGRAADTQYF	TGTGCCAGTAGTTCTAGCGGGAGGGCCGCAGATACGCAGTATTTT
TRBV5-3	TRBJ2-5	15	.	CARSNDPTEEETQYF	TGTGCCAGAAGCAACGACCCGACAGAGGAAGAGACCCAGTACTTC
TRBV28	TRBJ1-1	12	TRBD1	CASSLGQAAAFF	TGTGCCAGCAGCCTAGGACAGGCGGCAGCTTTCTTT
TRBV19	TRBJ1-3	16	.	CASTRTDLLSGNTIYF	TGTGCCAGTACCCGGACAGACCTACTCTCTGGAAACACCATATATTTT